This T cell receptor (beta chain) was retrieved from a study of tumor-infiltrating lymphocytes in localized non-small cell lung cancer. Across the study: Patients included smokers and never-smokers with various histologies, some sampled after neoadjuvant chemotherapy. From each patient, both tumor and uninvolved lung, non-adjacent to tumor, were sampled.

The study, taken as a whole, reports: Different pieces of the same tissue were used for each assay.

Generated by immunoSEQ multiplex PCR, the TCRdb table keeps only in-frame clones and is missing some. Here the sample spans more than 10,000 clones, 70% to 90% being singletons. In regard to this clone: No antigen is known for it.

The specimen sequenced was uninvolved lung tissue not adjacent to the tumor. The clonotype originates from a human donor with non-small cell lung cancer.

This CDR3 is CASSFTMLNTEAFF. DNA of the CDR3: TGTGCCAGCAGCTTTACCATGCTGAACACTGAAGCTTTCTTT. The chain joins TRBV7-2 to TRBJ1-1; no reliable D call. V was trimmed by 3 bases and J by 0 bases, leaving 8 bases between them. The length of the CDR3 is 14 residues. The germline CDR1 and CDR2 sequences are SGHTA and FQGNSA.